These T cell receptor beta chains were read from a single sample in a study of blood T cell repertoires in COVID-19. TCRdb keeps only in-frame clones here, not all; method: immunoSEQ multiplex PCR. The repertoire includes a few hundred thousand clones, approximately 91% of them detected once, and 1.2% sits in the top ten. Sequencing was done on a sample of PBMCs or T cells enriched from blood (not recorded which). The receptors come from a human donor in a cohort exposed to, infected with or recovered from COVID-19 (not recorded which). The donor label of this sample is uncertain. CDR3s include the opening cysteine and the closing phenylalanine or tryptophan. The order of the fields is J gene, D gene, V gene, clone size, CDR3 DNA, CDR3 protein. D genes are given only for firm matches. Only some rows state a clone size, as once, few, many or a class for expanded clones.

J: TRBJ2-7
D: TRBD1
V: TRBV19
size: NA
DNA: TGTGCCAGTAGTCTTCCACCGGGACAGGGGGCCCCCTACGAGCAGTACTTC
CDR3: CASSLPPGQGAPYEQYF

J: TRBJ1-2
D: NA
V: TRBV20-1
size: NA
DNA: TGCAGTGCTAGAGCTAGGGGAGGCTACACCTTC
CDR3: CSARARGGYTF

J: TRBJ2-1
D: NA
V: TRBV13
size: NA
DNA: TGTGCCAGCAGCCAGGGCCTGAGCTCCTACAATGAGCAGTTCTTC
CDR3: CASSQGLSSYNEQFF

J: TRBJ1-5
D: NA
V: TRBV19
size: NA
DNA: TGTGCCAGTAGTATCGGACGCGTTACTCAAAGGGGTCGTAGCACCCAGCATTTT
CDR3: CASSIGRVTQRGRSTQHF

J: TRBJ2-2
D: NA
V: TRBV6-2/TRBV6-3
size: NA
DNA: TGTGCCAGCAGCCCCTTCGCGGGGCCTTACACCGGGGAGCTGTTTTTT
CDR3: CASSPFAGPYTGELFF

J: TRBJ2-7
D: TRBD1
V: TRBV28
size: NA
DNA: TGTGCCACCGACGCTCGGACAGGGGGCGCGTACGAGCAGTACTTC
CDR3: CATDARTGGAYEQYF

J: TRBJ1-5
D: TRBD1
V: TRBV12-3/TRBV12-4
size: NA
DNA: TGTGCCAGCAGTCCTGACAGGGGGCAGCCCCAGCATTTT
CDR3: CASSPDRGQPQHF

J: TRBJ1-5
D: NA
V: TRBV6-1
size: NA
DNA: TGTGCCAGCAGTGAAGCAGGAGGGAGGAATCAGCCCCAGCATTTT
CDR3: CASSEAGGRNQPQHF

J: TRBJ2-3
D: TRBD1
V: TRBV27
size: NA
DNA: TGTGCCAGCAGTTCCACAGGGGGCGCGGAAGATACGCAGTATTTT
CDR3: CASSSTGGAEDTQYF

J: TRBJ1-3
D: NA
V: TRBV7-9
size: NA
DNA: TGTGCCAGCAGCTTATCGGCGGCTGGAAACACCATATATTTT
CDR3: CASSLSAAGNTIYF

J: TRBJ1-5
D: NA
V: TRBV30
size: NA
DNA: TGTGCCTGGACAGAGGGCAATCAGCCCCAGCATTTT
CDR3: CAWTEGNQPQHF

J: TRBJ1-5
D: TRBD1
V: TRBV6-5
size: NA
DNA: TGTGCCAGCAGTTTTCGGACAGGGATTAGGCCCCAGCATTTT
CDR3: CASSFRTGIRPQHF

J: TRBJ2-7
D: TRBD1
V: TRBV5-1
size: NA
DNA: TGCGCCAGCAGCTTGGATTGGACAGGGGTTGGCCACGAGCAGTACTTC
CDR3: CASSLDWTGVGHEQYF

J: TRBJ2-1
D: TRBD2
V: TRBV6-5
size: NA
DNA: TGTGCCAGCAGTCCCCGGCTAGCGGGGGGGCAGGAGCAGTTCTTC
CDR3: CASSPRLAGGQEQFF

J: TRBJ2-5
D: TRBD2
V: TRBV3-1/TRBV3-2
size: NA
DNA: TGTGCCAGCAGCGTCAGAGCGGGGAGGGAAGAGACCCAGTACTTC
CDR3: CASSVRAGREETQYF

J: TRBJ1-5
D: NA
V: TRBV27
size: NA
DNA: TGTGCCAGCGCACATAGCAATCAGCCCCAGCATTTT
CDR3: CASAHSNQPQHF

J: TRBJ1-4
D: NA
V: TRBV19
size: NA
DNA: TGTGCCAGTATGGGGGGGGCCCCAAGGGAACTGTTTTTT
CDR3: CASMGGAPRELFF

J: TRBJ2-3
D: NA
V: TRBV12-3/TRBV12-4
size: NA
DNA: TGTGCCAGCAGTTTACCAGTCCCAGATACGCAGTATTTT
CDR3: CASSLPVPDTQYF

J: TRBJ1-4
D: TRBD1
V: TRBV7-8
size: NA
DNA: TGTGCCAGCAGCCCGAGGGGACAGGGGGGTGAAAAACTGTTTTTT
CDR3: CASSPRGQGGEKLFF

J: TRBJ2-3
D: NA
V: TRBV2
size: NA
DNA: TGTGCCAGCAGCCCCCCGCGGAGCACAGATACGCAGTATTTT
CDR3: CASSPPRSTDTQYF

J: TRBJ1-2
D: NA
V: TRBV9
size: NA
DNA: TGTGCCAGCAGCCCCCCCGGTCACTATGGCTACACCTTC
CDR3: CASSPPGHYGYTF

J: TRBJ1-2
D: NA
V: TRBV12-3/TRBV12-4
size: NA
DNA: TGTGCCAGCAGTTTAGGAGCTCACTACACCTTC
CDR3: CASSLGAHYTF

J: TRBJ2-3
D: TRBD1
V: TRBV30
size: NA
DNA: TGTGCCTGGAGTGCATATTTCGGACAGGGGAACACAGATACGCAGTATTTT
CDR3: CAWSAYFGQGNTDTQYF

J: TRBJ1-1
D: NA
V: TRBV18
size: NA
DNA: TGTGCCAGCTCACCTTCAGAGAACACTGAAGCTTTCTTT
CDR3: CASSPSENTEAFF

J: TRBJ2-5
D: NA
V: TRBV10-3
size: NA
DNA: TGTGCCATCAGTGAGAGGGGTCCCCGGGAGACCCAGTACTTC
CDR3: CAISERGPRETQYF

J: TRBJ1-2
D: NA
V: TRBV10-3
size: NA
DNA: TGTGCCATCAGTGAGTCCCGAAGTAGGGAGGGCTACACCTTC
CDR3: CAISESRSREGYTF

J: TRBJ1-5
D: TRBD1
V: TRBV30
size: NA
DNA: TGTGCCTGGGACCGTGGGACAGCCCTTCTGCCCCAGCATTTT
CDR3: CAWDRGTALLPQHF

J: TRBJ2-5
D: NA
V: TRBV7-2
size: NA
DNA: TGTGCCAGCAGCTTAGCCGGAGGGCTCTCCCAAGAGACCCAGTACTTC
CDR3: CASSLAGGLSQETQYF

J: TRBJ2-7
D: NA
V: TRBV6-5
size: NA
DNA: TGTGCCAGCTCCGAGGGCTACGAGCAGTACTTC
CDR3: CASSEGYEQYF

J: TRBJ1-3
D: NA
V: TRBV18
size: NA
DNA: TGTGCCAGCTCACCAAGCCCGGGGTCTGGAAACACCATATATTTT
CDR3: CASSPSPGSGNTIYF

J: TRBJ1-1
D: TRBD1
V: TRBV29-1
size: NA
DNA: TGCAGCGTTGTGGGGACAGGGGGGAGAAGGACTGAAGCTTTCTTT
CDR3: CSVVGTGGRRTEAFF

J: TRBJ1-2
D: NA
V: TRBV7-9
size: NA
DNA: TGTGCCAGCAGCTTAGCAGGAGATGGCTACACCTTC
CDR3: CASSLAGDGYTF

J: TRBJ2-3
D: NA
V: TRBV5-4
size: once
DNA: TGTGCCAGCAGCTTCCCCCTTCCAGGGACAGATACGCAGTATTTT
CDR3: CASSFPLPGTDTQYF

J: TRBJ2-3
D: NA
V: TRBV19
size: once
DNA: TGTGCCAGTAGGAGAAGCGGTTCAAGCACAGATACGCAGTATTTT
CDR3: CASRRSGSSTDTQYF

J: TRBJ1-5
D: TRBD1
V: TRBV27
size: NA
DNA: TGTGCCAGCAGTTCGAGGGACAGGGGCAATCAGCCCCAGCATTTT
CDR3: CASSSRDRGNQPQHF

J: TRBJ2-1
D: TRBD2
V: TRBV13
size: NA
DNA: TGTGCCAGCAAGCGGGGGGGCACCTACAATGAGCAGTTCTTC
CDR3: CASKRGGTYNEQFF

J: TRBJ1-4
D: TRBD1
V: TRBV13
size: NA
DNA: TGTGCCAGCAGCCTGGACAGGGGCGGTGAAAAACTGTTTTTT
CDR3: CASSLDRGGEKLFF

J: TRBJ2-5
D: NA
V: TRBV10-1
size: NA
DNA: TGCGCCAGCCTCCGGACCCCACAGGTGATGCCCCAGTACTTC
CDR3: CASLRTPQVMPQYF

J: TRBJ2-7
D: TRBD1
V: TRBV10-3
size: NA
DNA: TGTGCCATCGGACAGGACCGCGAGCAGTACTTC
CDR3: CAIGQDREQYF

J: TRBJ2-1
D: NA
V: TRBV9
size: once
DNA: TGTGCCAGCAGCGTAGATACTTACAATGAGCAGTTCTTC
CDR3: CASSVDTYNEQFF

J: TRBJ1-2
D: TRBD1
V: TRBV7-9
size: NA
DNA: TGTGCCAGCAGCTTCGACAGGGGGGCTGGCGGCTACACCTTC
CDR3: CASSFDRGAGGYTF

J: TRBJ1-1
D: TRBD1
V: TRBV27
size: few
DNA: TGTGCCAGCAGTTTTGAGGGGGCCACTGAAGCTTTCTTT
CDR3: CASSFEGATEAFF

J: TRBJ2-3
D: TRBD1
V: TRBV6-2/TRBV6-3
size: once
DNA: TGTGCCAGCAGTGGGGACAGGAGCACAGATACGCAGTATTTT
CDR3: CASSGDRSTDTQYF

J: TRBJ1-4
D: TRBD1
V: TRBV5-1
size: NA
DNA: TGCGCCAGCAGCTGGGACAGGGACGGTGAAAAACTGTTTTTT
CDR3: CASSWDRDGEKLFF

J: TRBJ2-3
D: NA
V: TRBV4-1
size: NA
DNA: TGCGCCAGCAGCCAAGATTCTTACACAGATACGCAGTATTTT
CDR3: CASSQDSYTDTQYF

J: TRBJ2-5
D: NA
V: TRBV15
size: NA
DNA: TGTGCCACCAGCAGAGATAGGGCGGTGATCGGGGATCAAGAGACCCAGTACTTC
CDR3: CATSRDRAVIGDQETQYF

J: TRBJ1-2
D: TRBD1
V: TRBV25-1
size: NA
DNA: TGTGCCAGCAGTTCGCTTAATCCAGGGACAGGGCAAGGCTACACCTTC
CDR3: CASSSLNPGTGQGYTF

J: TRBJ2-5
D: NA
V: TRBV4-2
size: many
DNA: TGTGCCAGCAGCCCGCGGCTAGATTTAAACACCCAGTACTTC
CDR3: CASSPRLDLNTQYF

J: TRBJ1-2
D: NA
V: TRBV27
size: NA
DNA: TGTGCCAGCAGAAGCCCAGGCCAAGCTAACTATGGCTACACCTTC
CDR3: CASRSPGQANYGYTF

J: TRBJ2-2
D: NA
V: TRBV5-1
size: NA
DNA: TGCGCCAGCAGCTTGAAAACAGGCACAAACACCGGGGAGCTGTTTTTT
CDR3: CASSLKTGTNTGELFF